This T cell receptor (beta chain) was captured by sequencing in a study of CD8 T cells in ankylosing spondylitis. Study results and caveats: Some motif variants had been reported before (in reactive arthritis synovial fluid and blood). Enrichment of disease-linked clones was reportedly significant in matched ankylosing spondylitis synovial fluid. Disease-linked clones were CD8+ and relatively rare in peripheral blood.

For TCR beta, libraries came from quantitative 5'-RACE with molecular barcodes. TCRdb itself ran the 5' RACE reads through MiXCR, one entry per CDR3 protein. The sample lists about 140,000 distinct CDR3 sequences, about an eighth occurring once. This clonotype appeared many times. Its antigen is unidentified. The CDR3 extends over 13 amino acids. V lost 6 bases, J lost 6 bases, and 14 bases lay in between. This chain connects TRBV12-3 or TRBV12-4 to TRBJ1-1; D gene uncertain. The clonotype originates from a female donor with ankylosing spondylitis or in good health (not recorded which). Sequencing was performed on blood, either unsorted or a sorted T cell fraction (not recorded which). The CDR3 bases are TGTGCCAGCAGCCCCCCGACGTCCCCTGAAGCTTTCTTT. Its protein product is CASSPPTSPEAFF.